This is a list of T cell receptor beta chains from one sample in a study of technical replicates of blood from several donors. Libraries were prepared by immunoSEQ multiplex PCR; TCRdb keeps only in-frame clonotypes and omits some of them. The sample holds nearly 70,000 clones, 85% to 95% seen once. The sequenced sample was T cells isolated from PBMCs. The receptors derive from a human donor in good health. The CDR3 runs from the conserved cysteine through the conserved F or W. The D gene is left open where the match is weak. Clone size is not always given. Where it is, it says once, few, many or a class for expanded clones.

V gene,J gene,D gene,clone size,CDR3 protein,CDR3 DNA
TRBV27,TRBJ2-2,NA,NA,CASSYSGQMPPPGSELFF,TGTGCCAGCAGTTATTCCGGACAGATGCCTCCACCGGGTTCGGAGCTGTTTTTT
TRBV25-1,TRBJ2-7,NA,NA,CASSGQAYSYEQYF,TGTGCCAGCAGTGGACAGGCTTACTCCTACGAGCAGTACTTC
TRBV9,TRBJ2-5,TRBD2,NA,CASSPSGGGETQYF,TGTGCCAGCAGCCCCTCGGGAGGCGGAGAGACCCAGTACTTC
TRBV9,TRBJ2-7,NA,NA,CASSPTGSSYEQYF,TGTGCCAGCAGCCCTACAGGGAGCTCCTACGAGCAGTACTTC
TRBV9,TRBJ1-1,TRBD1,NA,CASSALDRGPEAFF,TGTGCCAGCAGCGCACTTGACAGGGGACCTGAAGCTTTCTTT
TRBV4-3,TRBJ1-1,NA,NA,CASSQDAGAGTEAFF,TGCGCCAGCAGCCAAGACGCAGGGGCTGGGACTGAAGCTTTCTTT
TRBV10-2,TRBJ1-5,NA,NA,CASSPGSGQPQHF,TGCGCCAGCAGTCCAGGGTCTGGGCAGCCCCAGCATTTT
TRBV5-1,TRBJ2-1,NA,NA,CASSYNSYEQFF,TGCGCCAGCAGCTATAACTCCTATGAGCAGTTCTTC
TRBV28,TRBJ1-5,NA,NA,CASSDRTKQPQHF,TGTGCCAGCAGTGACAGGACGAAGCAGCCCCAGCATTTT
TRBV2,TRBJ1-1,NA,NA,CASSEVEMTEAFF,TGTGCCAGCAGTGAAGTTGAGATGACTGAAGCTTTCTTT
TRBV28,TRBJ2-1,NA,NA,CASSLLGKSSYNEQFF,TGTGCCAGCAGTTTATTGGGCAAGAGCTCCTACAATGAGCAGTTCTTC
TRBV7-9,TRBJ2-7,NA,NA,CASRQGINEQYF,TGTGCCAGCAGACAGGGAATTAACGAGCAGTACTTC
TRBV5-8,TRBJ2-1,NA,NA,CASIQAMTSRDNEQFF,TGTGCCAGCATACAAGCAATGACTAGTAGGGACAATGAGCAGTTCTTC
TRBV7-9,TRBJ2-7,NA,NA,CASSLASGAYEQYF,TGTGCCAGCAGCTTAGCGTCAGGGGCCTACGAGCAGTACTTC
TRBV4-2,TRBJ2-3,NA,NA,CASRIGGDTDTQYF,TGTGCCAGCAGAATCGGGGGAGACACAGATACGCAGTATTTT
TRBV9,TRBJ2-7,TRBD2,NA,CASSVEGTGTSLFEQYF,TGTGCCAGCAGCGTAGAGGGGACCGGGACTAGTCTATTCGAGCAGTACTTC
TRBV5-8,TRBJ1-1,TRBD1,NA,CASSSRTGGGRNTEAFF,TGTGCCAGCAGCAGCAGGACAGGGGGTGGGAGGAACACTGAAGCTTTCTTT
TRBV28,TRBJ1-1,NA,few,CASSNVPGSRGDTEAFF,TGTGCCAGCAGTAATGTTCCGGGCTCACGGGGTGACACTGAAGCTTTCTTT
TRBV9,TRBJ2-7,NA,NA,CASSGGRAQYYEQYF,TGTGCCAGCAGCGGAGGCAGGGCCCAATACTACGAGCAGTACTTC